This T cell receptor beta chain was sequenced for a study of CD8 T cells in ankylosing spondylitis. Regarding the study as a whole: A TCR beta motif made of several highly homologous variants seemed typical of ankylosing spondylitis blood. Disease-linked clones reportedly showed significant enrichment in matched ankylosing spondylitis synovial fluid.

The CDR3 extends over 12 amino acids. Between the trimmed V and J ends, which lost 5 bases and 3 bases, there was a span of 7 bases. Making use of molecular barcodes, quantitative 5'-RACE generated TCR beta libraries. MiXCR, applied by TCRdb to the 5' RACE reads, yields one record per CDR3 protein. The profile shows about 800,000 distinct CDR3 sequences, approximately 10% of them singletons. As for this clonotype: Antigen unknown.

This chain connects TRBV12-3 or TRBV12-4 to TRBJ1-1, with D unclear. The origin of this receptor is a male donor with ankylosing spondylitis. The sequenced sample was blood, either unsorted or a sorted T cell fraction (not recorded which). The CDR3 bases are TGTGCCAGCAGTCAGTCCGACACTGAAGCTTTCTTT. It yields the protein CASSQSDTEAFF.